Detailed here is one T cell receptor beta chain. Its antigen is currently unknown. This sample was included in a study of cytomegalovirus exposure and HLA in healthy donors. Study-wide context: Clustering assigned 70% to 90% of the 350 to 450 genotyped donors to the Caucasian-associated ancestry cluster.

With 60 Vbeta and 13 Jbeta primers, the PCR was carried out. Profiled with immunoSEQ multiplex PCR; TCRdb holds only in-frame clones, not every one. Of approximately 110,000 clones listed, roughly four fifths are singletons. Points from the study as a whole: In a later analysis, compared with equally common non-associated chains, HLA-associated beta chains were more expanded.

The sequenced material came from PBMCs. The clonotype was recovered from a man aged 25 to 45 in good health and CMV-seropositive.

The CDR3 bases are TGTGCCAGCTCACCATTCCTAGCGGGAGGGAGGACAGATACGCAGTATTTT. This translates into CASSPFLAGGRTDTQYF. The rearrangement links TRBV18 to TRBJ2-3; 12 positions agree with TRBD2. The length of the CDR3 is 17 residues. J gave up 3 bases and V 2 bases, and 6 bases lay outside the gene matches. Germline V CDR1 and CDR2: KGHSH, LQKENI.